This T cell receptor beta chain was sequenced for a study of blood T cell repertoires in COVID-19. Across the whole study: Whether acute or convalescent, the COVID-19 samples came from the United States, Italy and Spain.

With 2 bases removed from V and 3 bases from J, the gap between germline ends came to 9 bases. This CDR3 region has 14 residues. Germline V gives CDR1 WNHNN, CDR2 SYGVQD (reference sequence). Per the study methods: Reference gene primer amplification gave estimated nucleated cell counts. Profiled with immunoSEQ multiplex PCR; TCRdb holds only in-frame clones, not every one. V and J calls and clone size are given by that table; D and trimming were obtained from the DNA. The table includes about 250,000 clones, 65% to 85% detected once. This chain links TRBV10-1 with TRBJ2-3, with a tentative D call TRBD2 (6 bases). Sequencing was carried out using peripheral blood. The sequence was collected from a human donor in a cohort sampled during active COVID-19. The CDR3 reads CASSEGLATDTQYF. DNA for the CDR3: TGCGCCAGCAGTGAGGGCCTAGCGACAGATACGCAGTATTTT.